Presented here are 31 T cell receptor beta chains from one specimen sequenced in a study of regulatory and conventional T cells in RAG deficiency. Blood CD4+ CD25-high CD127-low regulatory T cells supplied the genomic DNA template. Generated by immunoSEQ multiplex PCR, the TCRdb table keeps only in-frame clones and is missing some. The table lists 9,400 or so clones, roughly 90% of them singletons. These data are also associated with another study on regulatory T cells. Per that paper: Amplification used 52 TRBV primers and 13 TRBJ primers.

Material for sequencing was Tregs sorted from blood. These receptors all come from a human donor in good health.

V is TRBV14 and J is TRBJ2-7, with unresolved D. Germline values: CDR1 SGHDN, CDR2 FVKESK. The CDR3 spans 13 residues. The V end lost 0 bases, the J end lost 3 bases, and 6 bases lay between the germline ends. In nucleotides, the CDR3 is TGTGCCAGCAGCCAAGAAGGGTACTACGAGCAGTACTTC. Translation gives CASSQEGYYEQYF.

V gene TRBV18 combines with J gene TRBJ2-1; 10 bases fit TRBD2. Trimming at V came to 6 bases and at J to 7 bases, leaving 6 bases not matched to a gene. The CDR3 has 14 residues. Per the germline V gene, CDR1 is KGHSH and CDR2 is LQKENI. The CDR3 coding sequence is TGTGCCAGCTCCGGAGCGGGAGGGCTAAATGAGCAGTTCTTC. As protein: CASSGAGGLNEQFF.

The chain uses TRBV6-5 and TRBJ1-1, with D perhaps TRBD1 (6 bases). CDR1 is MNHEY and CDR2 is SVGAGI in the germline V gene. V shed 4 bases and J shed 10 bases, with 13 bases lying between them. The CDR3 contains 12 residues. In DNA, the CDR3 is TGTGCCAGCAGTTTCCGTCGAGGGGGAGCTTTCTTT. Translating it yields CASSFRRGGAFF.

V gene TRBV7-9 combines with J gene TRBJ2-7; unclear D gene. The V gene lost 2 bases and the J gene lost 5 bases, with 7 bases spanning the gap. CDR3 length equals 12 residues. Germline assignment: CDR1 SEHNR and CDR2 FQNEAQ (reference sequence). CDR3 protein: CASSLIPNEQYF. The CDR3 DNA follows: TGTGCCAGCAGCTTAATCCCGAACGAGCAGTACTTC.

The J gene is TRBJ2-7, the V gene TRBV6-1; 10 bases fit TRBD1. J lost 4 bases, V lost 6 bases, and 9 bases had no gene match. Germline CDR1 reads MNHNS; CDR2 reads SASEGT. The CDR3 loop spans 15 amino acids. The CDR3 protein is CASRNPGQGDYEQYF. CDR3 nucleotide sequence: TGTGCCAGCAGAAACCCCGGACAGGGGGATTACGAGCAGTACTTC.

This clone has just one count. The chain uses TRBV2 and TRBJ1-2, with a weak D call TRBD1 (6 bases). The V end was cut by 5 bases, the J end by 8 bases, with 9 bases between. This CDR3 comprises 11 residues. Germline V gives CDR1 SNHLY, CDR2 FYNNEI. CDR3 DNA: TGTGCCAGCAGTTACACAGGGGGCTACACCTTC. Residues: CASSYTGGYTF.

The gene calls are TRBV5-1 and TRBJ1-5; TRBD1 agrees at 8 bases. The CDR3 sequence is 14 residues long. Germline assignment: CDR1 SGHRS and CDR2 YFSETQ. V was clipped by 4 bases and J by 5 bases; unmatched bases: 5. Written as DNA, the CDR3 is TGCGCCAGCAGCCCTGGACAGGGCGATCAGCCCCAGCATTTT. It codes for CASSPGQGDQPQHF.

The V call is TRBV15, the J call TRBJ1-2; D gene uncertain. CDR3 size: 14 residues. Trimming left V 3 bases short and J 3 bases short, with 11 bases between. CDR1 and CDR2 from the germline V gene are LNHNV and YYDKDF (reference sequence). CDR3: CATSREDPHYGYTF. The CDR3 coding sequence is TGTGCCACCAGCAGGGAGGACCCCCACTATGGCTACACCTTC.

V is TRBV5-1 and J is TRBJ2-2; either TRBD1 or TRBD2 may supply D (5 bases each). Germline V gives CDR1 SGHRS, CDR2 YFSETQ. The CDR3 loop spans 14 amino acids. V was trimmed by 3 bases and J by 5 bases, leaving 11 bases between them. CDR3 region: CASSSQWGTGELFF. CDR3 DNA: TGCGCCAGCAGCTCCCAGTGGGGGACCGGGGAGCTGTTTTTT.

This clone was picked up a small number of times. The V call is TRBV19, the J call TRBJ2-3; no firm D call. The CDR3 sequence is 15 residues long. V gave up 5 bases and J gave up 7 bases, with 19 bases separating them. Germline-derived CDR1 and CDR2 are LNHDA and SQIVND (reference sequence). CDR3 amino acids: CASSPLDRFGYTQYF. The CDR3, as DNA: TGTGCCAGTAGTCCTTTAGATAGATTCGGGTATACGCAGTATTTT.

The chain combines TRBV9 with TRBJ1-3, with D uncertain. The CDR3 runs 15 residues. Germline V lookup: CDR1 SGDLS, CDR2 YYNGEE. V gave up 2 bases and J gave up 5 bases, with 14 bases separating them. CDR3 loop: CASSVESGPRNTIYF. The CDR3 DNA reads TGTGCCAGCAGCGTCGAATCAGGCCCCCGAAACACCATATATTTT.

This clone has only one observation. This sequence joins TRBV4-1 and TRBJ2-7; TRBD2 matches at 14 bases. Germline V gene lookup returns CDR1 MGHRA and CDR2 YSYEKL. The length of the CDR3 is 18 residues. Germline trimming cut 6 bases from V and 1 base from J; bases unmatched to any gene: 11. This chain's CDR3 is CASSLGLAGATGSYEQYF. CDR3 nucleotide sequence: TGCGCCAGCAGTTTGGGACTAGCGGGAGCTACCGGATCCTACGAGCAGTACTTC.

There are a few counts of this clone. The rearrangement uses TRBV6-5 and TRBJ1-4; weak D call: TRBD1 (5 bases). This CDR3 is 12 amino acids long. The V and J ends lost 8 bases and 7 bases respectively, with 11 bases between them. Germline CDR1 MNHEY, CDR2 SVGAGI. The CDR3 bases are TGTGCCAGCGGCGGGGGTGGTGAAAAACTGTTTTTT. Translation: CASGGGGEKLFF.

The chain uses TRBV6-1 and TRBJ2-7, with 9 nucleotides matching TRBD1. Germline CDR1 reads MNHNS; CDR2 reads SASEGT. The CDR3 is 16 residues long. Trimming at V came to 2 bases and at J to 3 bases, leaving 8 bases not matched to a gene. The CDR3 region has the DNA TGTGCCAGCAGTGAATCAGTTACAGGGGGCCTCTACGAGCAGTACTTC. Residues: CASSESVTGGLYEQYF.

The chain links TRBV27 to TRBJ1-1, with a tentative D call TRBD1 (6 bases). V shed 8 bases and J shed 4 bases, with 20 bases lying between them. This CDR3 has 15 residues. Per the germline V gene, CDR1 is MNHEY and CDR2 is SMNVEV (reference sequence). CDR3: CASRTLGARRTEAFF. The CDR3 nucleotides read TGTGCCAGCCGCACGCTGGGGGCGAGGCGCACTGAAGCTTTCTTT.

The sample holds one count of this clone. The gene calls are TRBV5-6 and TRBJ2-3; D remains ambiguous. V dropped 4 bases and J dropped 1 base, with 10 bases sitting between them. The CDR3 sequence is 14 residues long. Per germline, CDR1 SGHDT and CDR2 YYEEEE. CDR3 in DNA: TGTGCCAGCAGCGGAACCAGGCGCACAGATACGCAGTATTTT. Translated: CASSGTRRTDTQYF. Supplemented by reference TRBV5-6 and TRBJ2-3, the full variable domain reads DAGVTQSPTHLIKTRGQQVTLRCSPKSGHDTVSWYQQALGQGPQFIFQYYEEEERQRGNFPDRFSGHQFPNYSSELNVNALLLGDSALYLCASSGTRRTDTQYFGPGTRLTVL.

V usage is TRBV18 and J usage is TRBJ1-5; possible D gene TRBD1, 5 bases. Trimming left V 6 bases short and J 4 bases short, with 13 bases between. The CDR3 length is 14 residues. Germline assignment: CDR1 KGHSH and CDR2 LQKENI. Here the CDR3 reads CASSAQGGNQPQHF. CDR3 bases: TGTGCCAGCTCTGCCCAGGGCGGGAATCAGCCCCAGCATTTT.

The V gene is TRBV2, the J gene TRBJ1-1; TRBD1 aligns across 8 bases. V was clipped by 6 bases and J by 2 bases; unmatched bases: 5. This CDR3 region has 14 residues. The germline V gene has CDR1 SNHLY and CDR2 FYNNEI. The CDR3 DNA reads TGTGCCAGCAGCGCTCAGGGGGCAAACACTGAAGCTTTCTTT. Protein: CASSAQGANTEAFF.

The chain links TRBV28 to TRBJ2-7; 7 bases fit TRBD2. CDR1 and CDR2 (germline): MDHEN, SYDVKM. Losses at the gene ends were 3 bases for V and 4 bases for J; bases not matched to a gene: 12. This CDR3 contains 16 residues. CDR3 amino acids: CASSLPRGGIGYEQYF. For the CDR3, the DNA is TGTGCCAGCAGTTTGCCCCGGGGAGGGATCGGGTACGAGCAGTACTTC.

The chain employs TRBV9 and TRBJ1-3; D gene ambiguous. Germline V gene data show CDR1 as SGDLS and CDR2 as YYNGEE. V was cut by 4 bases and J by 4 bases, with 15 bases left in between. This CDR3 has 15 amino acids. The CDR3 loop is CASSPRPAAGNTIYF. The DNA for the CDR3 is TGTGCCAGCAGCCCTCGCCCCGCAGCGGGAAACACCATATATTTT.

This clone was recorded once. The V call is TRBV5-8, the J call TRBJ2-1; D gene unclear. Per germline, CDR1 SGHTS and CDR2 YDEGEE. V was trimmed by 0 bases and J by 0 bases, leaving 10 bases between them. The CDR3 extends over 16 amino acids. CDR3 protein: CASSLAQVSSYNEQFF. In nucleotides, the CDR3 is TGTGCCAGCAGCTTGGCCCAGGTGAGCTCCTACAATGAGCAGTTCTTC. Together with reference TRBV5-8 and TRBJ2-1, the CDR3 gives the full variable domain: EAGVTQSPTHLIKTRGQQATLRCSPISGHTSVYWYQQALGLGLQFLLWYDEGEERNRGNFPPRFSGRQFPNYSSELNVNALELEDSALYLCASSLAQVSSYNEQFFGPGTRLTVL.

This clone was seen a few times. The chain carries TRBV6-1 and TRBJ2-3, with 9 bases matching TRBD1. Germline lookup yields CDR1 MNHNS and CDR2 SASEGT. The CDR3 runs 15 residues. V shed 5 bases and J 2 bases; nucleotides not matched to a gene: 5. In DNA form, the CDR3 reads TGTGCCAGCAGTAGGGACAGGGCGAACACAGATACGCAGTATTTT. Amino acid sequence: CASSRDRANTDTQYF.

This clone was seen a single time. The chain couples TRBV7-6 to TRBJ1-3; D not certain. The CDR3 has 16 residues. CDR1 is SGHVS, CDR2 FNYEAQ, per germline. Trimming removed 3 bases at V and 2 bases at J, with 14 bases between. The CDR3 sequence: CASSLGLGFTGNTIYF. The CDR3 DNA is TGTGCCAGCAGCTTGGGTCTTGGGTTTACTGGAAACACCATATATTTT.

The CDR3 spells CASSPGGSGLAYNEQFF. The CDR3 DNA sequence: TGTGCCAGCAGCCCCGGCGGGTCGGGACTAGCTTACAATGAGCAGTTCTTC. The J gene is TRBJ2-1, the V gene TRBV5-4; 9 bases align to TRBD2. Germline assignment: CDR1 SGHNT and CDR2 YYREEE (reference sequence). This CDR3 comprises 17 residues. V was clipped by 4 bases and J by 4 bases; unmatched bases: 12.

This chain connects TRBV7-9 to TRBJ2-1; 11 bases map to TRBD2. CDR1 is SEHNR, CDR2 FQNEAQ, per germline (reference sequence). V dropped 8 bases and J dropped 5; count of bases not matched to a gene: 8. This CDR3 is 15 amino acids long. CDR3 amino acids: CASGIGTSGNNEQFF. CDR3 nucleotide sequence: TGTGCCAGCGGGATCGGGACTAGCGGTAACAATGAGCAGTTCTTC.

The chain is built from TRBV18 and TRBJ2-5; 10 nucleotides agree with TRBD2. Germline CDR1 KGHSH, CDR2 LQKENI. With V trimmed by 5 bases and J by 2 bases, 2 bases remained unmatched. CDR3 length: 14 residues. CDR3 residues: CASSSTSGQETQYF. In DNA, the CDR3 is TGTGCCAGCTCATCGACTAGCGGGCAAGAGACCCAGTACTTC.

This clone was recorded a few times. The chain is built from TRBV6-6 and TRBJ2-3; D perhaps matches TRBD2 (6 bases). V was shortened by 4 bases and J by 3 bases, with 17 bases between the two germline ends. CDR1 and CDR2 (germline): MNHNY, SVGAGI (reference sequence). This CDR3 is built from 16 residues. CDR3: CASSSRWGGKTDTQYF. CDR3 DNA: TGTGCCAGCAGTTCCCGGTGGGGCGGGAAAACAGATACGCAGTATTTT.

The chain carries TRBV15 and TRBJ2-4; 12 bases are a match to TRBD2. Germline V gene data show CDR1 as LNHNV and CDR2 as YYDKDF (reference sequence). With V trimmed by 1 base and J by 6 bases, 4 bases remained unmatched. The CDR3 runs to 16 residues. The CDR3 bases are TGTGCCACCAGCAGAGGCGAGACTAGCGGGGGAAACATTCAGTACTTC. It yields the protein CATSRGETSGGNIQYF.

The rearrangement links TRBV11-3 to TRBJ2-7; either TRBD1 or TRBD2 may supply D (5 bases each). V lost 4 bases and J lost 0, with 10 bases in between. Germline CDR1 SGHNT, CDR2 YENEEA. The CDR3 spans 14 residues. The CDR3: CASSWDDSSYEQYF. The CDR3 DNA reads as TGTGCCAGCAGCTGGGACGACAGCTCCTACGAGCAGTACTTC.

The rearrangement joins TRBV27 to TRBJ2-2; 7 nucleotides match TRBD1. Trimming at V came to 5 bases and at J to 1 base, leaving 10 bases not matched to a gene. CDR1 and CDR2 from the germline V gene are MNHEY and SMNVEV (reference sequence). This CDR3 contains 17 residues. Here the CDR3 reads CASSPLTGTENTGELFF. The CDR3 bases are TGTGCCAGCAGTCCGCTAACCGGGACAGAGAACACCGGGGAGCTGTTTTTT.

As DNA, the CDR3 is TGCGCCAGCAGCTTGGATCCGGGGGCGGGCAATTCACCCCTCCACTTT. This codes for CASSLDPGAGNSPLHF. This chain connects TRBV5-1 to TRBJ1-6; perhaps TRBD1 as D (6 bases). From germline, CDR1 is SGHRS and CDR2 YFSETQ. V was cut by 0 bases and J by 7 bases, with 14 bases left in between. The CDR3 contains 16 residues. The full variable domain, with the rest looked up from reference TRBV5-1 and TRBJ1-6, is KAGVTQTPRYLIKTRGQQVTLSCSPISGHRSVSWYQQTPGQGLQFLFEYFSETQRNKGNFPGRFSGRQFSNSRSEMNVSTLELGDSALYLCASSLDPGAGNSPLHFGNGTRLTVT.